This TCR beta chain is drawn from a study of blood T cell repertoires in COVID-19. Individuals drawn from around 25 US areas were about 18 to 95 years old. The recovered donors of Cohort 3 showed two negative PCRs, clearance, or symptom resolution. Libraries were prepared by immunoSEQ multiplex PCR; TCRdb keeps only in-frame clonotypes and omits some of them. The repertoire has hundreds of thousands of clones, just over 90% of them found once; the top ten carry approximately 2%. The V gene end was trimmed by 5 bases and the J gene end by 2 bases; junction bases not matched to a gene: 4. This CDR3 is 15 amino acids long. The V gene's germline CDR1 is SNHLY and CDR2 FYNNEI.

The sample taken for sequencing was PBMCs or T cells enriched from blood (not recorded which). The TCR comes from a woman between 18 and 29 years old who had recovered from COVID-19. V usage is TRBV2 and J usage is TRBJ1-5, with 9 bases lining up with TRBD1. The CDR3 coding sequence is TGTGCCAGCAGTTTTTGGACAGGGGGCAATCAGCCCCAGCATTTT. Encoded protein: CASSFWTGGNQPQHF.